A selection of T cell receptor beta chains follows, all from one sample in a study of control samples from healthy donors and cancer patients. Data came from immunoSEQ multiplex PCR; TCRdb stores just in-frame clones and leaves some out. The repertoire holds 80,000 to 100,000 clones, with about four fifths as singletons. Sequences were obtained from blood. The receptors were sampled from a woman aged 25 to 39 in good health. The CDR3 runs from the conserved cysteine through the conserved F or W. A D gene is named only where the DNA matches it firmly. Only part of the rows carry a size: once, few, many, or a class if the clone is expanded.

D gene,J gene,clone size,V gene,CDR3 DNA,CDR3 protein
NA,TRBJ1-3,NA,TRBV3-1/TRBV3-2,TGTGCCAGCAGCCGGGCCCCCTCTGGAAACACCATATATTTT,CASSRAPSGNTIYF
NA,TRBJ2-1,NA,TRBV12-5,TGTGCTAGTGCCCGCGACAGGTACAATGAGCAGTTCTTC,CASARDRYNEQFF
NA,TRBJ1-5,NA,TRBV6-1,TGTGCCAGCAGTGAGGTTGGCAGCCGCAATCAGCCCCAGCATTTT,CASSEVGSRNQPQHF
NA,TRBJ1-1,many,TRBV6-2/TRBV6-3,TGTGCCAGCAGTGAGACACGCCTGAACACTGAAGCTTTCTTT,CASSETRLNTEAFF
TRBD1,TRBJ1-2,NA,TRBV6-5,TGTGCCAGCAGACCCGGTGACAGGGAAAGTGGCTACACCTTC,CASRPGDRESGYTF
TRBD2,TRBJ2-2,NA,TRBV19,TGTGCCAGTAGTACCGGACTAGCGGGGAACGGGGAGCTGTTTTTT,CASSTGLAGNGELFF
TRBD2,TRBJ2-3,NA,TRBV30,TGTGCCTGGAGTGGATCTAAACTAGCGGGGGCCGGGGATACGCAGTATTTT,CAWSGSKLAGAGDTQYF
NA,TRBJ2-7,NA,TRBV10-3,TGTGCCTCAGCCGGGGAACCTTACGAGCAGTACTTC,CASAGEPYEQYF
NA,TRBJ1-1,NA,TRBV11-2,TGTGCCAGCAGCCGGGACTTTGACACTGAAGCTTTCTTT,CASSRDFDTEAFF
TRBD1,TRBJ1-3,NA,TRBV7-9,TGTGCCAGCAGCACCGGACAGGGCCGCCGCGTCTCTGGAAACACCATATATTTT,CASSTGQGRRVSGNTIYF
NA,TRBJ2-3,few,TRBV5-6,TGTGCCAGCAGACTCGTTGAAGGGACAGATACGCAGTATTTT,CASRLVEGTDTQYF
NA,TRBJ1-1,few,TRBV12-3/TRBV12-4,TGTGCCAGCAGTTACGACACTGAAGCTTTCTTT,CASSYDTEAFF
TRBD1,TRBJ1-1,NA,TRBV5-1,TGCGCCAGCAGCCCCGGTCGGACAGGTTACACTGAAGCTTTCTTT,CASSPGRTGYTEAFF
NA,TRBJ1-2,NA,TRBV27,TGTGCCAGCGCCATGAAGTTTATTAAGGCAGGGGCGAACGGCTACACCTTC,CASAMKFIKAGANGYTF
TRBD2,TRBJ2-3,NA,TRBV18,TGTGCCAGCTCACCAGCCAGCGGGGGGGCCGGAGATACGCAGTATTTT,CASSPASGGAGDTQYF
NA,TRBJ2-7,NA,TRBV12-5,TGTGCTAGTGGCCCACGACTAGATGCAGCCGAGCAGTACTTC,CASGPRLDAAEQYF
TRBD2,TRBJ2-5,NA,TRBV5-1,TGCGCCAGCAGCCCTCCGACTAGCGATAGGACCCAGTACTTC,CASSPPTSDRTQYF
NA,TRBJ2-6,NA,TRBV11-2,TGTGCCAGCAGCTTAGAGTCTGGGTCTGGGGCCAACGTCCTGACTTTC,CASSLESGSGANVLTF
TRBD1,TRBJ1-1,once,TRBV6-1,TGTGCCAGCAGTGAAGCGCTCAAGGCAGGGGGTGCTACTGAAGCTTTCTTT,CASSEALKAGGATEAFF
NA,TRBJ2-5,few,TRBV19,TGTGCCAGTAGTATGGGTTTAAGTGGAGAGACCCAGTACTTC,CASSMGLSGETQYF
TRBD1,TRBJ1-3,NA,TRBV7-2,TGTGCCAGCAGACCGACAGGGAACTCTGGAAACACCATATATTTT,CASRPTGNSGNTIYF
NA,TRBJ1-6,few,TRBV4-2,TGTGCCAGCAGCCCAACAGGCCTCAATTCACCCCTCCACTTT,CASSPTGLNSPLHF
TRBD1,TRBJ1-2,NA,TRBV10-3,TGTGCGTATAATGGACGACAGGGGAGCGGCTACACCTTC,CAYNGRQGSGYTF
NA,TRBJ1-3,NA,TRBV29-1,TGCAGCGTTGGGGAGGGGAACGGAAACACCATATATTTT,CSVGEGNGNTIYF
TRBD1,TRBJ1-4,NA,TRBV7-3,TGTGCCAGCAGCTTAACGAGGACAGGACTTAATGAAAAACTGTTTTTT,CASSLTRTGLNEKLFF
NA,TRBJ1-2,few,TRBV6-1,TGTGCCAGCAGTGAAGCGGAAGTGGGGGGCCCCACTAACTATGGCTACACCTTC,CASSEAEVGGPTNYGYTF
NA,TRBJ2-2,NA,TRBV6-6,TGTGCCAGCAGCCGATCGATCTCCGGGGAGCTGTTTTTT,CASSRSISGELFF
NA,TRBJ1-1,few,TRBV5-1,TGCGCCAGCAGCTTTTCCGGGAACACTGAAGCTTTCTTT,CASSFSGNTEAFF
NA,TRBJ2-7,NA,TRBV12-3/TRBV12-4,TGTGCCAGCCGTAGTAGGGACCACTACGAGCAGTACTTC,CASRSRDHYEQYF
NA,TRBJ1-2,NA,TRBV7-8,TGTGCCAGCAGCCCCCAACTGAGGACAGACGGGTACACCTTC,CASSPQLRTDGYTF
TRBD1,TRBJ2-7,once,TRBV30,TGTGCCTGGAGTGTTGTTGTACAGGGGACGGGCGAGCAGTACTTC,CAWSVVVQGTGEQYF
NA,TRBJ2-5,NA,TRBV9,TGTGCCAGCAGCGTAGTAGGGCAAGAGACCCAGTACTTC,CASSVVGQETQYF
NA,TRBJ2-7,once,TRBV11-2,TGTGCCAGCAGCTTAGTCCACGAGCAGTACTTC,CASSLVHEQYF
NA,TRBJ2-5,NA,TRBV6-2/TRBV6-3,TGTGCCAGCAGTCCCGGGACCACCCCAGAGACCCAGTACTTC,CASSPGTTPETQYF
TRBD1,TRBJ1-4,NA,TRBV5-4,TGTGCCAGCAGTTGGGGGACAGAGAATGAAAAACTGTTTTTT,CASSWGTENEKLFF
NA,TRBJ1-2,NA,TRBV7-2,TGTGCCAGCAGCTTACCCCGCATGGAAGGGGTTTATGGCTACACCTTC,CASSLPRMEGVYGYTF
NA,TRBJ1-1,NA,TRBV29-1,TGCAGCGTTGGCTCTCTACAGGGTGGGGTGAACACTGAAGCTTTCTTT,CSVGSLQGGVNTEAFF